This T cell receptor beta chain was captured by sequencing in a study of cytomegalovirus exposure and HLA in healthy donors. PCR involved 60 Vbeta and 13 Jbeta primers. Using immunoSEQ multiplex PCR, the repertoire was profiled, and TCRdb retains in-frame clones only, with some absent. Listed are more than 40,000 clones; 25% to 30% falls within the top ten. The clonotype comes from a man aged 40-49 years in good health and CMV-seropositive. Sequencing input: PBMCs.

CDR3 protein: CAISLGSGEETQYF. CDR3 DNA sequence: TGTGCCATCAGCCTAGGGAGTGGCGAAGAGACCCAGTACTTC. J is TRBJ2-5 and V is TRBV10-3; possible D gene TRBD2, 5 bases. The V end lost 6 bases, the J end lost 3 bases, and 14 bases lay between the germline ends. The CDR3 consists of 14 residues. CDR1 and CDR2 from the germline V gene are ENHRY and SYGVKD.